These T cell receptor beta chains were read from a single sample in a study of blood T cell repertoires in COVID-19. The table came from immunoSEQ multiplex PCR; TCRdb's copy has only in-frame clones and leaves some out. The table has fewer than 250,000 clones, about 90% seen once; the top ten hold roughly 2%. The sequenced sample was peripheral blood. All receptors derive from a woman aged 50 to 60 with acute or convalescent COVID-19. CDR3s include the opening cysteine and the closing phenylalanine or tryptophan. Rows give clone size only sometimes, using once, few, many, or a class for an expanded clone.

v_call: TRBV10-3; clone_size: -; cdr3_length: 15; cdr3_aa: CAISARTSGIDEQYF
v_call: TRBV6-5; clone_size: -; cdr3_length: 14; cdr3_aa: CASSPVRANYGYTF
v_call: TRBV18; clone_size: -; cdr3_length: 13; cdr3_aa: CASSPTENQPQHF
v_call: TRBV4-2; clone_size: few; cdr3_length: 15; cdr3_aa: CASSQDGGTFYEQYF
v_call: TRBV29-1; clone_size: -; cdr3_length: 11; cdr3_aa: CSVTRSHEQYF
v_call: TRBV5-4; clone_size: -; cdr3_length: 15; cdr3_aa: CASSTSGGAPETQYF
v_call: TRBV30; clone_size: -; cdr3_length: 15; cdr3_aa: CAWRPPRGRNTEAFF
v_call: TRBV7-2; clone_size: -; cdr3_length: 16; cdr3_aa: CASSSSPWGGGVEQFF
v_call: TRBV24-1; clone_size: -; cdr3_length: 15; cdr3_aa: CATSDPTLAGAEAFF
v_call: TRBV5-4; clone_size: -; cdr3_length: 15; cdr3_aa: CASSSGGSRAYEQYF
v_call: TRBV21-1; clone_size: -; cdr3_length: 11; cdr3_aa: CASRDSKEQYF
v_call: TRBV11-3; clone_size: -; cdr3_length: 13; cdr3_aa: CASSRNSQGWQYF
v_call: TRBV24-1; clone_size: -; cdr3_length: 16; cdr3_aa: CATSDSGQASTETQYF
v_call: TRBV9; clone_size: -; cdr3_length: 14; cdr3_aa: CASSPSGKQETQYF
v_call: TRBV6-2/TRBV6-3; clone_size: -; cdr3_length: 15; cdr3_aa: CASSYEGPSSGTQYF
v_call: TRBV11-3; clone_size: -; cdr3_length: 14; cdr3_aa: CASSLDPQQETQYF
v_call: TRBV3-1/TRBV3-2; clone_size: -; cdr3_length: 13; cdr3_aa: CASSPLDCQEQYF
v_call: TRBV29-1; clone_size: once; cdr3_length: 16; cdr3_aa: CSVSHLQGFGGYEQYF
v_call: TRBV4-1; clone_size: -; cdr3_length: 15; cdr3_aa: CASSQDAGSNQPQHF
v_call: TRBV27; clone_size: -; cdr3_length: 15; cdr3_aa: CASSFGQGYAYEQYF
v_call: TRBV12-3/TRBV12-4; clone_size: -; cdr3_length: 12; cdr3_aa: CASSNRDQPQHF
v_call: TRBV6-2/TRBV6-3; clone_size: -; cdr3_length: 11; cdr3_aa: CASSLVYEQYF
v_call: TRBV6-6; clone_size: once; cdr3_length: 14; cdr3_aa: CASTGLAGVETQYF
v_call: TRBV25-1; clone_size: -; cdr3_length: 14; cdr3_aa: CASSEPGSGNTIYF
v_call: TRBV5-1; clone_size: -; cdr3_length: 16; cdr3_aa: CASSPWGVGQGTEAFF
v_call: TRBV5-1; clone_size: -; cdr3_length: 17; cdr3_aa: CASSWGNRDRVQETQYF
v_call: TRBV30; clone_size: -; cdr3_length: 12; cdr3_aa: CAWDLSGNTIYF
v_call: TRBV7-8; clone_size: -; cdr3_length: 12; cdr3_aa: CASSLAVNEQFF
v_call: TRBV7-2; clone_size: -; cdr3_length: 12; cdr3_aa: CASSPQGRSAFF
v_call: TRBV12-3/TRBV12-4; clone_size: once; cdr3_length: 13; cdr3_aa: CASRPQVPGELFF
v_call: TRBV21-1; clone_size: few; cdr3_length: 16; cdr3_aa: CAPKGRGSSGANVLTF
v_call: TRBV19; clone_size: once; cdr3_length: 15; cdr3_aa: CASRSGGRMNTEAFF
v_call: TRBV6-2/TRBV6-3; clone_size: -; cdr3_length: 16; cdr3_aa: CASSYWGGGAKDTQYF
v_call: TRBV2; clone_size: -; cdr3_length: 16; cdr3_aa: CASSETSRDSNSPLHF
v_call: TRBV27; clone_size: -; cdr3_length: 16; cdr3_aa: CASSLLAGRGKETQYF
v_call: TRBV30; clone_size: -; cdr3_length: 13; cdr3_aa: CALGGVGNEKLFF
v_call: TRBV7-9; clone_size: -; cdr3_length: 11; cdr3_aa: CARESGETQYF
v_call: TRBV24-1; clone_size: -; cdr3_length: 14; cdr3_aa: CATSDTDRSYGYTF
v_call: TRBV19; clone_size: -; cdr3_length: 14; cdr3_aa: CASRVAGATGELFF
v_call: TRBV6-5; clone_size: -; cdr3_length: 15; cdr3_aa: CASSYSVTGVNGYTF
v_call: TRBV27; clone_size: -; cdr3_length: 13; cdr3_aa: CASSLSGGSPLHF
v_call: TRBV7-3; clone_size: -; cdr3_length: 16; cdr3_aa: CASSFGLAGGTDTQYF
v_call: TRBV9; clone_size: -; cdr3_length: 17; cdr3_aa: CASSAGHGGADTDTQYF
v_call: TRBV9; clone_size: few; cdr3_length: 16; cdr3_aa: CASSPLAGGWYNEQFF
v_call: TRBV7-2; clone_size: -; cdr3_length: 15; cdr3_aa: CASSFGLAGVGIQYF
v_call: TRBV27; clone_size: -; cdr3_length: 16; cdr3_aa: CASSPWGQGINSPLHF
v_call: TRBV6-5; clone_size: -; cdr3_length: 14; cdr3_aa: CAIPDPDRVGFGFF
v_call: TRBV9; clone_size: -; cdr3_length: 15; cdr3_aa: CASSGNGKNTGELFF
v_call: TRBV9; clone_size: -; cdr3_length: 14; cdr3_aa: CASSVLGGESPLHF
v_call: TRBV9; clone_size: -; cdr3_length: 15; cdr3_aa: CASSVDGGTAGELFF
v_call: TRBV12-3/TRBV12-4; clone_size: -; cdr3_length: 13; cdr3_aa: CASSLTVGYGYTF
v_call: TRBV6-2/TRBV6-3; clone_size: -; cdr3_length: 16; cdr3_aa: CASSFRQNLFTDTQYF